The 31 T cell receptor beta chains in this list originate from one sample, sequenced in a study of lymphopenia after photon versus proton radiotherapy. The method was immunoSEQ multiplex PCR; TCRdb's version includes in-frame clones alone and lacks a portion of them. The data show 53,000 or so clones, around four fifths seen once. The sequences come from peripheral blood, collected from a patient treated with photon-based radiotherapy. Receptor source: a man aged 50 to 60 with gastric cancer.

This sequence joins TRBV4-1 and TRBJ2-4; TRBD2 matches 10 bases. This CDR3 contains 19 residues. The germline CDR1 and CDR2 sequences are MGHRA and YSYEKL. The V gene end was trimmed by 4 bases and the J gene end by 2 bases; junction bases not matched to a gene: 14. The CDR3 region has the DNA TGCGCCAGCAGCCCCCACTCCAGCGGGAGGGCCGAGACCAAAAACATTCAGTACTTC. Protein: CASSPHSSGRAETKNIQYF.

This chain links TRBV5-1 with TRBJ1-2, with 9 bases fitting TRBD1. Germline CDR1 is SGHRS and CDR2 is YFSETQ. The trim removed 5 bases at V and 3 bases at J, leaving 5 bases unmatched. This CDR3 contains 14 residues. CDR3 in DNA: TGCGCCAGCAGTCGGACAGGGGACCACTATGGCTACACCTTC. It translates to CASSRTGDHYGYTF.

This clone was recorded a few times. The rearrangement links TRBV5-1 to TRBJ2-5; D is ambiguous. This CDR3 has 14 residues. Trimming removed 3 bases at V and 2 bases at J, with 11 bases between. Germline CDR1 reads SGHRS; CDR2 reads YFSETQ. The CDR3 nucleotides are TGCGCCAGCAGCTACCACACGGTGCAAGAGACCCAGTACTTC. Translated: CASSYHTVQETQYF.

This clone was seen more than once but under ten times. The rearrangement links TRBV4-1 to TRBJ1-2; 9 positions match TRBD1. The V and J ends lost 0 bases and 3 bases, in that order; junction bases with no gene match: 2. Germline V lookup: CDR1 MGHRA, CDR2 YSYEKL. This CDR3 is 15 amino acids long. CDR3 in amino acids: CASSQDTGGDYGYTF. The CDR3 DNA follows: TGCGCCAGCAGCCAAGATACAGGGGGCGACTATGGCTACACCTTC.

The V gene is TRBV5-6, the J gene TRBJ2-7; the match to TRBD1 covers 8 bases. This CDR3 has 14 residues. J gave up 4 bases and V 0 bases, and 3 bases lay outside the gene matches. Germline lookup yields CDR1 SGHDT and CDR2 YYEEEE. CDR3 coding DNA: TGTGCCAGCAGCTTGGGACAGGGGAGGTACGAGCAGTACTTC. Translated, it gives CASSLGQGRYEQYF. The entire variable domain, with the rest obtained from reference TRBV5-6 and TRBJ2-7, is as follows: DAGVTQSPTHLIKTRGQQVTLRCSPKSGHDTVSWYQQALGQGPQFIFQYYEEEERQRGNFPDRFSGHQFPNYSSELNVNALLLGDSALYLCASSLGQGRYEQYFGPGTRLTVT.

The CDR3 here is CASSLTGTARDEQFF. DNA of the CDR3: TGCGCCAGCAGCCTGACCGGGACAGCCAGGGATGAGCAGTTCTTC. The V and J genes are TRBV4-1 and TRBJ2-1; TRBD1 matches at 7 bases. In germline, CDR1 is MGHRA, CDR2 YSYEKL. V trimming: 4 bases; J trimming: 8 bases; junction bases outside the gene matches: 11. This CDR3 spans 15 amino acids.

The rearrangement joins TRBV5-1 to TRBJ2-2; D might be TRBD2 (6 bases). V was trimmed by 3 bases and J by 5 bases, leaving 8 bases between them. The germline V gene has CDR1 SGHRS and CDR2 YFSETQ. The CDR3 extends over 13 amino acids. The CDR3 DNA is TGCGCCAGCAGCTGGGGGGTAACCGGGGAGCTGTTTTTT. Protein: CASSWGVTGELFF.

The chain uses TRBV29-1 and TRBJ1-2; 7 nucleotides align to TRBD1. This CDR3 has 13 amino acids. Germline-derived CDR1 and CDR2 are SQVTM and ANQGSEA. The trim removed 0 bases at V and 2 bases at J, leaving 0 bases unmatched. DNA for the CDR3: TGCAGCGTTGAAGAACAGGGGAACTATGGCTACACCTTC. Its protein product is CSVEEQGNYGYTF. The full variable domain, in which reference TRBV29-1 and TRBJ1-2 provide the parts outside the CDR3, is SAVISQKPSRDICQRGTSLTIQCQVDSQVTMMFWYRQQPGQSLTLIATANQGSEATYESGFVIDKFPISRPNLTFSTLTVSNMSPEDSSIYLCSVEEQGNYGYTFGSGTRLTVV.

The rearrangement links TRBV5-1 to TRBJ2-7; 11 bases are a match to TRBD2. J was trimmed by 4 bases and V by 2 bases; bases with no gene match: 2. Germline lookup yields CDR1 SGHRS and CDR2 YFSETQ. This CDR3 contains 14 residues. The CDR3 sequence: CASSLGTSGYEQYF. The CDR3, as DNA: TGCGCCAGCAGCTTAGGGACTAGCGGTTACGAGCAGTACTTC.

This chain links TRBV25-1 with TRBJ2-1; the match to TRBD2 covers 7 bases. This CDR3 spans 13 amino acids. The V and J ends lost 8 bases and 9 bases, in that order; junction bases with no gene match: 10. Germline loops: CDR1 MGHDK, CDR2 SYGVNS. In nucleotides, the CDR3 is TGTGCCAGCGGACTAGTGGGAGCTGTTGAGCAGTTCTTC. It translates to CASGLVGAVEQFF.

The V and J genes are TRBV7-8 and TRBJ2-1, with D maybe TRBD1 (6 bases). Germline loops: CDR1 SGHVS, CDR2 FQNEAQ. V gave up 5 bases and J gave up 0 bases, with 11 bases separating them. This CDR3 is built from 15 residues. The CDR3 sequence is CASSQDRSSYNEQFF. The CDR3 coding sequence is TGTGCCAGCAGCCAAGACAGGAGCTCCTACAATGAGCAGTTCTTC.

The chain is built from TRBV7-6 and TRBJ2-2; 11 positions match TRBD2. The CDR3 runs to 20 residues. V was pared by 1 base and J by 1 base, with 11 bases of the junction left unmatched. From germline, CDR1 is SGHVS and CDR2 FNYEAQ. The CDR3 loop reads CASSLDGDWLAGGNTGELFF. CDR3 nucleotide sequence: TGTGCCAGCAGCTTAGACGGGGATTGGCTAGCGGGAGGGAACACCGGGGAGCTGTTTTTT. Full variable domain (missing parts from reference TRBV7-6 and TRBJ2-2): GAGVSQSPRYKVTKRGQDVALRCDPISGHVSLYWYRQALGQGPEFLTYFNYEAQQDKSGLPNDRFSAERPEGSISTLTIQRTEQRDSAMYRCASSLDGDWLAGGNTGELFFGEGSRLTVL.

This chain links TRBV27 with TRBJ2-7; possibly TRBD2 for D (5 bases). The germline gives CDR1 MNHEY, CDR2 SMNVEV (reference sequence). The CDR3 has 16 residues. Trimming stripped 1 base from V and 0 bases from J, with 13 bases between. CDR3 sequence (DNA): TGTGCCAGCAGTTTATATTCCCGGAGGAACTCCTACGAGCAGTACTTC. Amino acid sequence: CASSLYSRRNSYEQYF.

The gene calls are TRBV14 and TRBJ2-1; D might be TRBD1 or TRBD2, each matching 5 bases. In germline, CDR1 is SGHDN, CDR2 FVKESK. Trimming shortened V by 5 bases and J by 14 bases, and 16 bases separated the two germline ends. CDR3 length equals 12 residues. Here the CDR3 reads CASSYGTEREFF. As DNA, the CDR3 is TGTGCCAGCAGCTACGGGACGGAAAGAGAGTTCTTC.

The chain joins TRBV5-1 to TRBJ2-3; 8 bases line up with TRBD2. There are 16 residues in the CDR3. Trimming cost V 4 bases and J 3 bases; bases outside gene matches: 10. Germline V gives CDR1 SGHRS, CDR2 YFSETQ. The CDR3 is CASSATSGSLTDTQYF. CDR3 nucleotides: TGCGCCAGCAGCGCAACTAGCGGCAGTTTGACAGATACGCAGTATTTT.

This clone was picked up a small number of times. The CDR3 region has the DNA TGTGCCAGCAGACATAACAGCAATGAAGCTTTCTTT. Its translation is CASRHNSNEAFF. This chain links TRBV28 with TRBJ1-1; D uncertain. V was shortened by 6 bases and J by 7 bases, with 12 bases between the two germline ends. The CDR3 loop spans 12 amino acids. Germline assignment: CDR1 MDHEN and CDR2 SYDVKM.

The gene calls are TRBV19 and TRBJ2-1; D is possibly TRBD2 (7 bases). This CDR3 has 16 residues. Germline CDR1 and CDR2: LNHDA and SQIVND (reference sequence). V was shortened by 2 bases and J by 4 bases, with 15 bases between the two germline ends. Here the CDR3 reads CASSIRIRGGYNEQFF. The DNA for the CDR3 is TGTGCCAGTAGTATAAGGATCAGGGGAGGGTACAATGAGCAGTTCTTC.

V is TRBV18 and J is TRBJ1-1; D is unclear. The ends were cut back, 3 bases at V and 5 bases at J, with 10 bases in the middle. Germline V CDR1 and CDR2: KGHSH, LQKENI. This CDR3 contains 13 residues. The CDR3 is CASSPYGGTEAFF. CDR3 nucleotide sequence: TGTGCCAGCTCACCCTATGGAGGGACTGAAGCTTTCTTT.

V usage is TRBV19 and J usage is TRBJ2-7; TRBD2 matches 11 bases. The CDR3 is 16 amino acids. V dropped 0 bases and J dropped 3; count of bases not matched to a gene: 4. CDR1 and CDR2 (germline): LNHDA, SQIVND (reference sequence). CDR3 DNA: TGTGCCAGTAGTATAGATCTGACTAGCGGGAACTACGAGCAGTACTTC. Protein: CASSIDLTSGNYEQYF. The variable domain in full, with the rest retrieved from reference TRBV19 and TRBJ2-7, is DGGITQSPKYLFRKEGQNVTLSCEQNLNHDAMYWYRQDPGQGLRLIYYSQIVNDFQKGDIAEGYSVSREKKESFPLTVTSAQKNPTAFYLCASSIDLTSGNYEQYFGPGTRLTVT.

The gene calls are TRBV11-2 and TRBJ2-6; no definite D call. Per germline, CDR1 SGHAT and CDR2 FQNNGV. V was shortened by 3 bases and J by 0 bases, with 9 bases between the two germline ends. The CDR3 loop spans 16 amino acids. The DNA of the CDR3 is TGTGCCAGCAGCTTCGGAGCCACCTCTGGGGCCAACGTCCTGACTTTC. It specifies CASSFGATSGANVLTF.

Within the sample, this clone is medium-sized. V usage is TRBV7-9 and J usage is TRBJ1-1; D is unresolved. The CDR3 is 14 amino acids. Germline values: CDR1 SEHNR, CDR2 FQNEAQ (reference sequence). V was trimmed by 1 base and J by 1 base, leaving 7 bases between them. The CDR3, as DNA: TGTGCCAGCAGCTTAGTCAACGAGAACACTGAAGCTTTCTTT. Protein: CASSLVNENTEAFF.

V is TRBV14 and J is TRBJ2-1, with 9 bases fitting TRBD2. The ends lost 0 bases at V and 9 bases at J; junction bases unmatched: 9. The length of the CDR3 is 16 residues. From germline, CDR1 is SGHDN and CDR2 FVKESK. The CDR3 is CASSQDGAGGPGEQFF. DNA of the CDR3: TGTGCCAGCAGCCAAGATGGTGCGGGAGGGCCGGGTGAGCAGTTCTTC.

The rearrangement joins TRBV27 to TRBJ2-6; D might be TRBD2 (6 bases). Germline values: CDR1 MNHEY, CDR2 SMNVEV (reference sequence). The CDR3 is 18 residues long. V lost 4 bases and J lost 0, with 16 bases in between. The CDR3: CASSSAGRLLSGANVLTF. In DNA form, the CDR3 reads TGTGCCAGCAGTTCCGCGGGACGCCTGCTCTCTGGGGCCAACGTCCTGACTTTC.

This clone was observed a few times. In the same sample, other DNA sequences code for this CDR3. This chain uses TRBV29-1 with TRBJ2-2; D remains ambiguous. V was pared by 3 bases and J by 4 bases, with 12 bases between. The CDR3 runs to 14 residues. CDR1 is SQVTM, CDR2 ANQGSEA, per germline. The CDR3 nucleotides read TGCAGCGTTGAGTGGGGTGGCGGCACCGGGGAGCTGTTTTTT. Amino acid sequence: CSVEWGGGTGELFF.

The chain has TRBV11-1 and TRBJ2-1; 8 positions match TRBD2. Germline-derived CDR1 and CDR2 are SGHAT and FQDESV (reference sequence). Germline trimming cut 0 bases from V and 7 bases from J; bases unmatched to any gene: 5. This CDR3 spans 15 amino acids. The CDR3 bases are TGTGCCAGCAGCTTAGCGAGTATAGCGGGAAATGAGCAGTTCTTC. It is translated as CASSLASIAGNEQFF. The full variable domain, completed using reference TRBV11-1 and TRBJ2-1, is EAEVAQSPRYKITEKSQAVAFWCDPISGHATLYWYRQILGQGPELLVQFQDESVVDDSQLPKDRFSAERLKGVDSTLKIQPAELGDSAMYLCASSLASIAGNEQFFGPGTRLTVL.

In this sample, this clone turned up once. V usage is TRBV7-2 and J usage is TRBJ2-7; 12 bases fit TRBD2. Germline CDR1 reads SGHTA; CDR2 reads FQGNSA. The V and J ends lost 5 bases and 1 base, in that order; junction bases with no gene match: 3. This CDR3 region has 15 residues. In DNA, the CDR3 is TGTGCCAGCAGCCTCGGACTAGCGGGATCCTACGAGCAGTACTTC. It translates to CASSLGLAGSYEQYF. Together with reference TRBV7-2 and TRBJ2-7, the CDR3 gives the full variable domain: GAGVSQSPSNKVTEKGKDVELRCDPISGHTALYWYRQSLGQGLEFLIYFQGNSAPDKSGLPSDRFSAERTGGSVSTLTIQRTQQEDSAVYLCASSLGLAGSYEQYFGPGTRLTVT.

This chain joins TRBV6-1 and TRBJ2-4; no firm D call. The germline CDR1 and CDR2 sequences are MNHNS and SASEGT. The CDR3 length is 15 residues. With 8 bases removed from V and 1 base from J, the gap between germline ends came to 15 bases. This chain's CDR3 is CASHQWRLAKNIQYF. CDR3 nucleotide sequence: TGTGCCAGCCATCAATGGCGGTTGGCCAAAAACATTCAGTACTTC.

The chain joins TRBV7-2 to TRBJ1-4; no clear D gene. Trimming stripped 5 bases from V and 8 bases from J, with 15 bases between. Germline loops: CDR1 SGHTA, CDR2 FQGNSA. CDR3 length: 14 amino acids. The CDR3 DNA sequence: TGTGCCAGCAGCCAAACCGGGCCTGGGGAAAAACTGTTTTTT. It yields the protein CASSQTGPGEKLFF. The variable domain in full, completed from reference TRBV7-2 and TRBJ1-4, reads GAGVSQSPSNKVTEKGKDVELRCDPISGHTALYWYRQSLGQGLEFLIYFQGNSAPDKSGLPSDRFSAERTGGSVSTLTIQRTQQEDSAVYLCASSQTGPGEKLFFGSGTQLSVL.

The chain's CDR3 is CASISSGDEQFF. CDR3 DNA sequence: TGTGCCAGCATATCTAGTGGCGATGAGCAGTTCTTC. The genes are TRBV28 and TRBJ2-1, with D uncertain. The V end was cut by 7 bases, the J end by 8 bases, with 12 bases between. CDR1 and CDR2 (germline): MDHEN, SYDVKM. This CDR3 spans 12 amino acids.

This clone was seen a single time. The gene calls are TRBV19 and TRBJ2-7, with TRBD2 matching 11 bases. Germline V gene sequence: CDR1 LNHDA, CDR2 SQIVND (reference sequence). This CDR3 has 15 residues. Trimming at V came to 6 bases and at J to 2 bases, leaving 6 bases not matched to a gene. The CDR3 is CASSSGTSGTYEQYF. The CDR3, as DNA: TGTGCCAGTAGCTCCGGGACTAGCGGCACCTACGAGCAGTACTTC.

As DNA, the CDR3 is TGCAGCGTTTCTAAGGTCACAGATACGCAGTATTTT. This translates into CSVSKVTDTQYF. This chain joins TRBV29-1 and TRBJ2-3; D not certain. Germline CDR1 and CDR2: SQVTM and ANQGSEA. The CDR3 spans 12 residues. With 5 bases removed from V and 2 bases from J, the gap between germline ends came to 8 bases.